This T cell receptor beta chain was captured by sequencing in a study of CDR3 diversity in severe acne. This clonotype was found many times. Each CDR3 protein is one row after TCRdb ran MiXCR on the PCR reads. The sample contains almost 85,000 distinct CDR3 sequences, under 60% of which appear only once. The material sequenced was blood. This clonotype originated in a male donor in good health, without acne.

As DNA, the CDR3 is TGTGCCAGCGAGGCAGGGAGAAACACTGAAGCTTTCTTT. It specifies CASEAGRNTEAFF. The chain links TRBV7-8 to TRBJ1-1; weak D call: TRBD1 (5 bases). The CDR3 totals 13 residues. Deletions cut 8 bases from V and 2 bases from J, with 12 bases between. CDR1 and CDR2 (germline): SGHVS, FQNEAQ.